This passage covers 22 T cell receptor beta chains from one sample sequenced in a study of cytotoxic CD8 clonotypes in ibrutinib-treated CLL. The table came from immunoSEQ multiplex PCR; TCRdb's copy has only in-frame clones and leaves some out. Here the sample spans 190,000 or so clones, around 72% being singletons. Here the sequenced sample was PBMCs, taken after 24 months of ibrutinib treatment. These TCRs come from a human donor with chronic lymphocytic leukemia.

This chain uses TRBV5-4 with TRBJ1-1, with D possibly being TRBD1 (5 bases). Germline V gene lookup returns CDR1 SGHNT and CDR2 YYREEE (reference sequence). V shed 0 bases and J shed 1 base, with 10 bases lying between them. The CDR3 loop spans 15 amino acids. The CDR3 spells CASSLDYTGNTEAFF. CDR3 in DNA: TGTGCCAGCAGCTTGGACTATACAGGGAACACTGAAGCTTTCTTT.

The chain recombines TRBV19 with TRBJ2-4, with 10 nucleotides matching TRBD1. The CDR3 consists of 13 residues. CDR1 and CDR2 (germline): LNHDA, SQIVND (reference sequence). The junction had 6 bases not matched to a gene; V was cut back by 7 bases and J by 9 bases. CDR3 residues: CASTGTGVFIQYF. The CDR3 bases are TGTGCCAGTACCGGGACAGGGGTATTCATTCAGTACTTC.

The rearrangement uses TRBV4-3 and TRBJ2-2; tentatively, D is TRBD1 (6 bases). With 0 bases removed from V and 5 bases from J, the gap between germline ends came to 13 bases. Per germline, CDR1 LGHNA and CDR2 YSLEER. The CDR3 covers 16 residues. The DNA for the CDR3 is TGCGCCAGCAGCCAAGATACAGGGTTCCGAACCGGGGAGCTGTTTTTT. Translation gives CASSQDTGFRTGELFF.

V gene TRBV4-3 combines with J gene TRBJ1-1; no clear D gene. The germline gives CDR1 LGHNA, CDR2 YSLEER. This CDR3 is built from 17 residues. Trimming left V 0 bases short and J 4 bases short, with 18 bases between. CDR3 sequence reads: CASSQDLARERGTEAFF. Here the CDR3 DNA reads TGCGCCAGCAGCCAAGATCTAGCTAGGGAAAGAGGCACTGAAGCTTTCTTT.

This clone was seen repeatedly, ten times or more. V usage is TRBV6-9 and J usage is TRBJ2-5, with D possibly being TRBD1 (5 bases). The CDR3 runs 13 residues. Trimming removed 0 bases at V and 3 bases at J, with 5 bases between. Looked up from germline, CDR1 is MNHGY and CDR2 is SVAAGI. CDR3 coding DNA: TGTGCCAGCAGTTATTCCAGGGAAGAGACCCAGTACTTC. Translating gives CASSYSREETQYF.

The genes are TRBV9 and TRBJ1-5; weak D call: TRBD1 (5 bases). Trimming removed 3 bases from V and 1 base from J, with 11 bases in between. CDR1 is SGDLS and CDR2 is YYNGEE in the germline V gene. The CDR3 is made up of 15 amino acids. The CDR3 DNA follows: TGTGCCAGCAGCGCGGGGGGTGTGAGCAATCAGCCCCAGCATTTT. Translated: CASSAGGVSNQPQHF. The full variable domain, with the rest looked up from reference TRBV9 and TRBJ1-5, is DSGVTQTPKHLITATGQRVTLRCSPRSGDLSVYWYQQSLDQGLQFLIQYYNGEERAKGNILERFSAQQFPDLHSELNLSSLELGDSALYFCASSAGGVSNQPQHFGDGTRLSIL.

The V call is TRBV28, the J call TRBJ2-7; TRBD2 matches 12 bases. The V and J ends lost 3 bases and 3 bases, in that order; junction bases with no gene match: 9. Germline V gene data show CDR1 as MDHEN and CDR2 as SYDVKM. The CDR3 runs 17 residues. CDR3 DNA: TGTGCCAGCAGTTTTACAACGGTGACTAGCGGGAGCTACGAGCAGTACTTC. It translates to CASSFTTVTSGSYEQYF.

The chain is built from TRBV5-8 and TRBJ1-2; D perhaps matches TRBD1 (6 bases). Germline lookup yields CDR1 SGHTS and CDR2 YDEGEE. The V end lost 2 bases, the J end lost 4 bases, and 9 bases lay between the germline ends. The CDR3 length is 13 residues. CDR3 nucleotides: TGTGCCAGCAGCTTTGGCAGGGGCTATGGCTACACCTTC. Residues: CASSFGRGYGYTF.

The rearrangement joins TRBV6-1 to TRBJ1-2; TRBD1 matches at 8 bases. After removal of 6 bases from V and 0 bases from J, the junction contained 6 bases not matched to a gene. CDR3 size: 15 residues. Germline loops: CDR1 MNHNS, CDR2 SASEGT. CDR3 residues: CASREYRGANYGYTF. CDR3 DNA sequence: TGTGCCAGCAGAGAGTACAGGGGGGCTAACTATGGCTACACCTTC.

The V and J genes are TRBV4-2 and TRBJ2-7; D is ambiguous. V lost 0 bases, J lost 7 bases, and 13 bases lay in between. CDR1 is LGHNA and CDR2 is YNFKEQ in the germline V gene. This CDR3 contains 14 residues. CDR3 amino acids: CASSQDLVGKEQYF. CDR3 nucleotides: TGTGCCAGCAGCCAAGATTTGGTAGGGAAAGAGCAGTACTTC.

For the CDR3, the DNA is TGTGCCAGCATCCAGGCGGGTGGAGAGACCCAGTACTTC. It codes for CASIQAGGETQYF. The chain couples TRBV7-9 to TRBJ2-5, with D possibly matching TRBD2 (5 bases). Trimming removed 7 bases from V and 4 bases from J, with 13 bases in between. The germline CDR1 and CDR2 sequences are SEHNR and FQNEAQ (reference sequence). CDR3 length: 13 amino acids.

V gene TRBV7-2 combines with J gene TRBJ1-1; D gene uncertain. Trimming left V 7 bases short and J 0 bases short, with 12 bases between. Germline assignment: CDR1 SGHTA and CDR2 FQGNSA. This CDR3 is 14 amino acids long. CDR3 amino acids: CASTWGGLNTEAFF. The CDR3 coding sequence is TGTGCCAGCACCTGGGGTGGGTTGAACACTGAAGCTTTCTTT.

The chain combines TRBV4-3 with TRBJ1-2, with 7 nucleotides matching TRBD1. V dropped 0 bases and J dropped 2; count of bases not matched to a gene: 6. The germline CDR1 and CDR2 sequences are LGHNA and YSLEER. The CDR3 has 16 amino acids. The CDR3 loop reads CASSQDPNRGNYGYTF. DNA for the CDR3: TGCGCCAGCAGCCAAGATCCTAACAGGGGAAACTATGGCTACACCTTC.

This sequence joins TRBV19 and TRBJ2-1; no firm D call. The CDR3 runs to 13 residues. Trimming took 1 base from V and 5 from J, leaving 6 bases between them. The germline V gene encodes CDR1 LNHDA and CDR2 SQIVND (reference sequence). CDR3: CASSIGQHNEQFF. CDR3 sequence (DNA): TGTGCCAGTAGTATAGGTCAACACAATGAGCAGTTCTTC.

This clone was seen a few times. V usage is TRBV6-6 and J usage is TRBJ1-1; no clear D. CDR3 size: 12 residues. Deletions cut 10 bases from V and 5 bases from J, with 14 bases between. Germline values: CDR1 MNHNY, CDR2 SVGAGI (reference sequence). The CDR3 coding sequence is TGTGCCACCCTTGCGGGTGCAACTGAAGCTTTCTTT. As protein: CATLAGATEAFF.

This clone was seen a handful of times. The CDR3 loop is CASSGRLGGYTF. Written as DNA, the CDR3 is TGTGCCAGCAGTGGTAGGTTGGGTGGCTACACCTTC. The V call is TRBV27, the J call TRBJ1-2, with D uncertain. Between the trimmed V and J ends, which lost 5 bases and 7 bases, there was a span of 11 bases. CDR1 MNHEY and CDR2 SMNVEV come from the germline V gene (reference sequence). The CDR3 consists of 12 residues.

V and J are TRBV15 and TRBJ1-1; no reliable D call. Trimming cost V 2 bases and J 7 bases, with 5 bases left between them. Germline CDR1 LNHNV, CDR2 YYDKDF (reference sequence). The CDR3 sequence is 11 residues long. The CDR3 loop reads CATSRRSEAFF. In DNA form, the CDR3 reads TGTGCCACCAGCAGACGGAGTGAAGCTTTCTTT.

This clone occurred once. The chain employs TRBV27 and TRBJ2-7; 10 bases align to TRBD2. The junction had 13 bases not matched to a gene; V was cut back by 1 base and J by 7 bases. This CDR3 comprises 17 residues. CDR1 MNHEY and CDR2 SMNVEV come from the germline V gene (reference sequence). This CDR3 reads CASSLYLAGGPHAEQYF. The CDR3, as DNA: TGTGCCAGCAGTTTATATTTAGCGGGAGGCCCTCATGCGGAGCAGTACTTC.

V and J are TRBV7-6 and TRBJ2-7; tentative D call: TRBD1 (5 bases). V was pared by 2 bases and J by 2 bases, with 7 bases between. In germline, CDR1 is SGHVS, CDR2 FNYEAQ. This CDR3 is 13 amino acids long. The DNA for the CDR3 is TGTGCCAGCAGCTTAACAGGTACCTACGAGCAGTACTTC. This encodes CASSLTGTYEQYF.

The chain carries TRBV18 and TRBJ1-1, with D unresolved. Germline-derived CDR1 and CDR2 are KGHSH and LQKENI. With 0 bases removed from V and 7 bases from J, the gap between germline ends came to 9 bases. This CDR3 contains 13 residues. CDR3 region: CASSPPWADEAFF. CDR3 nucleotides: TGTGCCAGCTCACCACCATGGGCGGATGAAGCTTTCTTT.

This clone was counted a single time. V usage is TRBV20-1 and J usage is TRBJ2-7; D is possibly TRBD2 (5 bases). The CDR3 has 11 amino acids. Per germline, CDR1 DFQATT and CDR2 SNEGSKA (reference sequence). The CDR3: CSGLQAGEQYF. The CDR3 DNA is TGCAGCGGGCTCCAGGCGGGTGAGCAGTACTTC.

V gene TRBV21-1 combines with J gene TRBJ2-3; the table's D call TRBD2 went unverified against the DNA. TRBV21-1 is a pseudogene locus. The CDR3 sequence is 18 residues long. The DNA of the CDR3 is TGTGCCAGCAGCAAAGGGTGGTCACTAGATGGGAGCACAGATACGCAGTATTTT. Its protein is CASSKGWSLDGSTDTQYF.